A selection of T cell receptor beta chains follows, all from one sample in a study of blood T cell repertoires in COVID-19. The assay was immunoSEQ multiplex PCR, and TCRdb's table has in-frame clones only and misses some. Among around 150,000 clones, around 92% were seen once, and the ten largest hold roughly 5%. The sequencing input was peripheral blood. These receptors all stem from a man aged 30-40 years with COVID-19, enrolled during active disease. Each CDR3 is given with its conserved first and last residue. A D gene is named only where the DNA matches it firmly. The size of a clone is reported for some rows only, either as once, few or many, or as a class for expanded clones.

>TRBV15|TRBD1|TRBJ1-5|-
TGTGCCACCAGCAGGGGCCAAACAGGGGATCAGCCCCAGCATTTT
CATSRGQTGDQPQHF
>TRBV5-1|-|TRBJ1-2|-
TGCGCCAGCAGCTCAGGACAGTCTGCTAACTATGGCTACACCTTC
CASSSGQSANYGYTF
>TRBV27|-|TRBJ1-2|-
TGTGCCAGCAGTTCACCTTCCGGGGGGGGAAATGGCTACACCTTC
CASSSPSGGGNGYTF
>TRBV6-2/TRBV6-3|TRBD1|TRBJ1-2|-
TGTGCCAGCAGTACACCGGGACAGGGTTATGGCTACACCTTC
CASSTPGQGYGYTF
>TRBV7-2|-|TRBJ1-1|-
TGTGCCAGCAGCTTTGCAGGATTGAACACTGAAGCTTTCTTT
CASSFAGLNTEAFF
>TRBV6-4|TRBD2|TRBJ2-1|-
TGTGCCAGCAGCCTACAGCCGGGACTAAGCGTCCCCTCTAATGAGCAGTTCTTC
CASSLQPGLSVPSNEQFF
>TRBV6-6|-|TRBJ1-5|-
TGTGCCAGCAGTTACTCGGGGGGACCGTTCAATCAGCCCCAGCATTTT
CASSYSGGPFNQPQHF
>TRBV9|TRBD1|TRBJ2-7|-
TGTGCCAGCAGCGTTGGGGACAGGGCTTACTCCTACGAGCAGTACTTC
CASSVGDRAYSYEQYF
>TRBV18|TRBD2|TRBJ2-1|-
TGTGCCAGCTCACACCAAACTAGCGCGCCCGCTGAAGGTGAGCAGTTCTTC
CASSHQTSAPAEGEQFF
>TRBV28|TRBD1|TRBJ1-6|-
TGTGCCAGCAGTTTGGTCTGGGCAGGGGGCATTTCACCCCTCCACTTT
CASSLVWAGGISPLHF
>TRBV25-1|TRBD2|TRBJ2-5|once
TGTGCCAGCAGGGCGACGGAGCGGGGGGCGTCAGAGACCCAGTACTTC
CASRATERGASETQYF
>TRBV6-2/TRBV6-3|-|TRBJ1-5|-
TGTGCCAGCAGTTACTTGGGACTGCAGAATCAGCCCCAGCATTTT
CASSYLGLQNQPQHF
>TRBV18|-|TRBJ2-5|-
TGTGCCACCTCGGCCAGGGGCGGGGAGACCCAGTACTTC
CATSARGGETQYF
>TRBV5-6|TRBD1|TRBJ2-7|-
TGTGCCAGCAGTCTTGGAGGACAGGGGTTTATCGACGAGCAGTACTTC
CASSLGGQGFIDEQYF
>TRBV24-1|-|TRBJ2-5|-
TGTGCCACATCGTACCAAGAGACCCAGTACTTC
CATSYQETQYF
>TRBV9|-|TRBJ2-1|-
TGTGCCAGCAGCGCATCTAGGGGAAGCGGGCGATACAATGAGCAGTTCTTC
CASSASRGSGRYNEQFF
>TRBV6-6|TRBD1|TRBJ1-2|-
TGTGCCAGCAGTTACTCAGGACAGGGCTTCTATGGCTACACCTTC
CASSYSGQGFYGYTF
>TRBV14|-|TRBJ1-4|-
TGTGCCAGCAGCCAAATGGGAAAGGGGGAAGGTGAAAAACTGTTTTTT
CASSQMGKGEGEKLFF
>TRBV19|-|TRBJ1-4|-
TGTGCCAGTAGTAGGGGAGCACCTAATGAAAAACTGTTTTTT
CASSRGAPNEKLFF
>TRBV7-3|TRBD2|TRBJ2-1|-
TGTGCCAGCAGCTTACTAGCGGGGGGGCCGCCTGAGCAGTTCTTC
CASSLLAGGPPEQFF
>TRBV10-3|-|TRBJ1-4|-
TGTGCCTCCCCCAACAGGGCCCTTCGCGAAAAACTGTTTTTT
CASPNRALREKLFF
>TRBV4-1|-|TRBJ2-7|once
TGCGCCAGCAGCCTTTATACAGGGTCCCGGGATTACGAGCAGTACTTC
CASSLYTGSRDYEQYF
>TRBV2|TRBD1|TRBJ2-1|-
TGTGCCATTCTGGGACAGGGAAACTCCTACAATGAGCAGTTCTTC
CAILGQGNSYNEQFF
>TRBV3-1/TRBV3-2|TRBD2|TRBJ2-3|-
TGTGCCAGCAGCCAAGCCCTAGCGGGGGAGACGCAGTATTTT
CASSQALAGETQYF